This T cell receptor (beta chain) was sequenced for a study of a mutant IDH1 vaccine in newly diagnosed glioma. Across the study: Averaging approximately 42 years of age, treated patients were approximately 62% male and approximately 40% female. Radiotherapy, temozolomide, or both had been given previously, and both were given to most. Study-wide findings and caveats: Seemingly, pseudoprogression had no relation to changes in the top peripheral T cell clonotypes.

This clone came up many times. Its antigen remains unidentified. The repertoire was sequenced with immunoSEQ multiplex PCR; TCRdb's copy has only in-frame clones and lacks some. Of about 92,000 clones listed, roughly 77% are singletons. Between the trimmed V and J ends, which lost 4 bases and 0 bases, there was a span of 6 bases. The CDR3 runs 13 residues. Germline assignment: CDR1 SNHLY and CDR2 FYNNEI. Time point of the sample: baseline, week 1 (first vaccination visit). As for treatment: pre-vaccination baseline after standard-of-care therapy. Astrocytomas found in donors were new, WHO grade 3 or 4, IDH1-mutant and ATRX-lost.

Here the sequenced sample was PBMCs, taken from a glioma patient treated with radiotherapy, temozolomide or both. This sequence originates from a man in his forties with glioma. The chain carries TRBV2 and TRBJ2-5; D not certain. CDR3 region: CASSVRYQETQYF. The DNA of the CDR3 is TGTGCCAGCAGTGTCCGCTACCAAGAGACCCAGTACTTC.